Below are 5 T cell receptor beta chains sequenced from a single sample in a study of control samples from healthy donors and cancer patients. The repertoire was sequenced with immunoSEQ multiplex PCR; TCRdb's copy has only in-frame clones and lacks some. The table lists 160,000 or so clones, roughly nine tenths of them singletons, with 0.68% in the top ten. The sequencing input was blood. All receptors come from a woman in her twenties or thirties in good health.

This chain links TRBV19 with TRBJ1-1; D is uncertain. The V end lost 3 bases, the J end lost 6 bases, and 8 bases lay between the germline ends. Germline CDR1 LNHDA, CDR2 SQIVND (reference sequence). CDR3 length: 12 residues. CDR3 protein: CASSIGFSEAFF. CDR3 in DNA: TGTGCCAGTAGTATTGGGTTTTCTGAAGCTTTCTTT.

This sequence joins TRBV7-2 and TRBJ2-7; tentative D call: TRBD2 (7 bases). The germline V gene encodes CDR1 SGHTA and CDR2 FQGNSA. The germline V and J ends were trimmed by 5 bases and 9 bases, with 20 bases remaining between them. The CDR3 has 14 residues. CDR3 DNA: TGTGCCAGCAGCCCAGACCAGCGGGGAGGGGGGCAGTACTTC. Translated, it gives CASSPDQRGGGQYF.

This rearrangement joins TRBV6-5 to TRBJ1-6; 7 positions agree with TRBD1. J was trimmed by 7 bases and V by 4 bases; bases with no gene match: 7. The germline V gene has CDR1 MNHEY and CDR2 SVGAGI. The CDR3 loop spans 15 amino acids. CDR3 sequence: CASSSLTGQNSPLHF. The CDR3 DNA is TGTGCCAGCAGTTCGTTGACAGGGCAGAATTCACCCCTCCACTTT.

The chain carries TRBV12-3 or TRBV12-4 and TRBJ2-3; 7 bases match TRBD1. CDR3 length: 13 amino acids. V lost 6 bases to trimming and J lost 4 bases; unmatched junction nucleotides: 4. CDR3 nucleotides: TGTGCCAGCAGCCGGGACAGCGCAGATACGCAGTATTTT. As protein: CASSRDSADTQYF.

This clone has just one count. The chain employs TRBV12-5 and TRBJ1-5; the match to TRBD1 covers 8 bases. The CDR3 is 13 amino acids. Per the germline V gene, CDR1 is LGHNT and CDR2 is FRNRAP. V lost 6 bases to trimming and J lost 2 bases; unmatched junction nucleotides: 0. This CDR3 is CASGTGGNQPQHF. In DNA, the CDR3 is TGTGCTAGTGGGACAGGGGGCAATCAGCCCCAGCATTTT.